This T cell receptor beta chain was sequenced during a study of OX40 agonist ivuxolimab in advanced cancers. On the study more broadly: Subjects had a mean age of around 60 years, with a range of roughly 23 to 80; roughly 83% were male.

TCRdb's table, derived via immunoSEQ multiplex PCR, lists solely in-frame clones and lacks some. The profile shows about 77,000 clones, 80% to 95% of them singletons. Germline trimming cut 4 bases from V and 4 bases from J; bases unmatched to any gene: 13. Germline V gene data show CDR1 as SGHDT and CDR2 as YYEEEE. This CDR3 region has 17 residues. The V and J genes are TRBV5-6 and TRBJ1-2; 10 positions agree with TRBD1. The sequence was collected from an adult with an advanced solid tumor such as melanoma, head and neck, liver or kidney cancer. This material consisted of CD4+ or CD8+ T cells sorted from blood, taken in a trial of the OX40 agonist ivuxolimab. The CDR3 region has the DNA TGTGCCAGCAGCGTGTCGCCTGGGACAGGGGTGACCTATGGCTACACCTTC. This encodes CASSVSPGTGVTYGYTF.